Detailed here is one T cell receptor beta chain. Germline CDR1 is SGHTA and CDR2 is FQGNSA. This CDR3 has 16 amino acids. Trimming removed 2 bases from V and 10 bases from J; junction bases left unmatched: 9. The data derive from a study of identical twins. Each CDR3 protein is one row after TCRdb ran MiXCR on the 5' RACE reads. Seen here are fewer than 650,000 distinct CDR3 sequences, less than 9% observed once, and the top ten hold roughly 1.6%. The same data also contributed to another study, on yellow fever vaccine responses in identical twins.

The genes are TRBV7-2 and TRBJ2-1; 12 positions match TRBD2. What was sequenced was PBMCs. This TCR derives from a woman aged 18-29 years in good health. The CDR3 DNA sequence: TGTGCCAGCAGCTTACTAGCGGGAGGGGGTCGGAGCGAGCAGTTCTTC. Its protein product is CASSLLAGGGRSEQFF.